The TCR beta chain under discussion was sequenced for a study of cytomegalovirus exposure and HLA in healthy donors. The wider study: The roughly 130 validation repertoires used the same platform as the approximately 700 first-cohort repertoires (as reported by a later analysis).

TCRdb's copy holds only in-frame clones and misses some; the assay was immunoSEQ multiplex PCR. This sample has about 63,000 clones, with 89% found just once. This clone has a handful of counts. Its cognate antigen is unknown. Whole-study results and caveats: The study listed roughly 160 cytomegalovirus-associated TCR beta chains.

Source material: PBMCs. This TCR was sampled from a woman younger than 30 in good health and CMV-seronegative.

CDR3 region: CASSFTGAGQPQHF. CDR3 DNA sequence: TGTGCCAGCAGTTTCACAGGGGCGGGACAGCCCCAGCATTTT. The V call is TRBV6-6, the J call TRBJ1-5, with TRBD1 matching 7 bases. CDR1 is MNHNY and CDR2 is SVGAGI in the germline V gene (reference sequence). The CDR3 runs 14 residues. The trim removed 4 bases at V and 7 bases at J, leaving 7 bases unmatched.